This TCR beta chain was found in a study of T-cell reconstitution after alpha-beta-depleted transplantation in children. Unique molecular identifiers were used to barcode this TCRbeta library. One entry per CDR3 protein, called by TCRdb with MiXCR from the PCR reads. Here the sample spans fewer than 250,000 distinct CDR3 sequences, approximately 15% being singletons. The table lists this clonotype with a few counts. Its specificity is unknown. Germline loops: CDR1 SGHVS, CDR2 FNYEAQ. Trimming cost V 5 bases and J 3 bases, with 11 bases left between them. This CDR3 contains 13 residues. General study points: As was reported, about two months after transplant, alpha-beta T cells came from several hundred expanded graft clones. Newly made T cells mostly supplied T-cell counts and diversity one year after transplant. It was surviving recipient T cells and thymic progenitors that gave some patients high TCRbeta diversity at day 60.

This receptor was taken from a male patient between 2 and 10 years old who had a stem cell transplant for acute lymphoblastic leukemia, so the T cells may come from the graft donor. The source was PBMCs, mostly from graft donor cells, collected 360 days after TCRalphabeta/CD19-depleted stem cell transplant. V gene TRBV7-6 combines with J gene TRBJ2-7; D possibly corresponds to TRBD2 (7 bases). The CDR3 sequence is CASSRGGVYEQYF. The CDR3 DNA follows: TGTGCCAGCAGCCGCGGGGGCGTCTACGAGCAGTACTTC.